Below, 30 T cell receptor beta chains from the same sample are listed, as sequenced in a study of blood T cell repertoires in COVID-19. The assay was immunoSEQ multiplex PCR, and TCRdb's table has in-frame clones only and misses some. The repertoire holds about 220,000 clones, about 86% seen once, with about 1.3% in the top ten. Sequenced material: PBMCs or T cells enriched from blood (not recorded which). The receptor source for this set is a woman in her 40s with acute COVID-19.

The J gene is TRBJ1-5, the V gene TRBV28; D not certain. V was shortened by 2 bases and J by 8 bases, with 4 bases between the two germline ends. There are 11 residues in the CDR3. Germline V gene data show CDR1 as MDHEN and CDR2 as SYDVKM. DNA for the CDR3: TGTGCCAGCAGTTTACGTGAGCCCCAGCATTTT. Its translation: CASSLREPQHF.

V usage is TRBV28 and J usage is TRBJ2-7; maybe TRBD1 (6 bases). This CDR3 comprises 16 residues. Looked up from germline, CDR1 is MDHEN and CDR2 is SYDVKM. V dropped 6 bases and J dropped 1 base, with 19 bases sitting between them. The CDR3 is CASRPTGFKGSYEQYF. Written as DNA, the CDR3 is TGTGCCAGCAGGCCTACAGGGTTCAAAGGGTCCTACGAGCAGTACTTC.

The chain couples TRBV6-5 to TRBJ2-1; possible D gene TRBD1, 5 bases. Deletions cut 7 bases from V and 6 bases from J, with 10 bases between. The CDR3 is made up of 12 amino acids. CDR1 MNHEY and CDR2 SVGAGI come from the germline V gene. The CDR3 region is CASTQGGNEQFF. CDR3 in DNA: TGTGCCAGCACGCAGGGTGGCAATGAGCAGTTCTTC.

This chain connects TRBV7-9 to TRBJ1-3, with 7 bases aligning to TRBD1. V shed 4 bases and J 3 bases; nucleotides not matched to a gene: 3. Germline lookup yields CDR1 SEHNR and CDR2 FQNEAQ (reference sequence). The CDR3 length is 14 residues. CDR3 in amino acids: CASSSQGDGNTIYF. The CDR3 nucleotides are TGTGCCAGCAGCTCCCAGGGGGATGGAAACACCATATATTTT. Complete variable domain (other parts from reference TRBV7-9 and TRBJ1-3): DTGVSQNPRHKITKRGQNVTFRCDPISEHNRLYWYRQTLGQGPEFLTYFQNEAQLEKSRLLSDRFSAERPKGSFSTLEIQRTEQGDSAMYLCASSSQGDGNTIYFGEGSWLTVV.

This chain uses TRBV28 with TRBJ2-5; 7 bases match TRBD2. The CDR3 extends over 16 amino acids. The ends lost 5 bases at V and 2 bases at J; junction bases unmatched: 11. Germline loops: CDR1 MDHEN, CDR2 SYDVKM. The DNA for the CDR3 is TGTGCCAGCAGTCTTGTGGGGGGAGGGGCTCAAGAGACCCAGTACTTC. It specifies CASSLVGGGAQETQYF.

The CDR3 DNA reads TGCGCCAGCAGCTTGGGGGCAGGGGCAACCGGGGAGCTGTTTTTT. This gives the protein CASSLGAGATGELFF. V is TRBV5-1 and J is TRBJ2-2, with D possibly TRBD1 on 6 matching bases. Germline lookup yields CDR1 SGHRS and CDR2 YFSETQ. The length of the CDR3 is 15 residues. V shed 0 bases and J shed 5 bases, with 11 bases lying between them.

The J gene is TRBJ1-1, the V gene TRBV10-3; perhaps TRBD1 as D (5 bases). Trimming left V 6 bases short and J 5 bases short, with 10 bases between. Per germline, CDR1 ENHRY and CDR2 SYGVKD. This CDR3 contains 12 residues. The CDR3, as DNA: TGTGCCATCAGCAGGGATGGAACTGAAGCTTTCTTT. This sequence encodes CAISRDGTEAFF.

The rearrangement links TRBV27 to TRBJ1-2, with D possibly matching TRBD1 (5 bases). The CDR3 has 16 residues. CDR1 and CDR2 from the germline V gene are MNHEY and SMNVEV (reference sequence). The V and J ends lost 5 bases and 4 bases respectively, with 20 bases between them. As DNA, the CDR3 is TGTGCCAGCAGTCCGACCACCGCAGGGCGCAGCTATGGCTACACCTTC. It is translated as CASSPTTAGRSYGYTF.

The V and J genes are TRBV7-8 and TRBJ1-3; D perhaps matches TRBD1 (6 bases). In germline, CDR1 is SGHVS, CDR2 FQNEAQ. The CDR3 runs 15 residues. V was trimmed by 0 bases and J by 4 bases, leaving 10 bases between them. CDR3 loop: CASSLAPGVGNTIYF. CDR3 in DNA: TGTGCCAGCAGCTTAGCCCCAGGGGTGGGAAACACCATATATTTT.

CDR3 region: CASSIEGTSTDTQYF. CDR3 DNA: TGTGCCAGTAGTATCGAGGGGACTAGCACAGATACGCAGTATTTT. The chain uses TRBV19 and TRBJ2-3, with D perhaps matching TRBD2 (6 bases). Germline V gene data show CDR1 as LNHDA and CDR2 as SQIVND (reference sequence). The CDR3 sequence is 15 residues long. V was pared by 3 bases and J by 0 bases, with 10 bases between.

Only a few counts were recorded for this clone. The CDR3 region has the DNA TGTGCCAGCAGCAGAGGGAGAGGAGAGACCCAGTACTTC. This encodes CASSRGRGETQYF. This rearrangement joins TRBV5-6 to TRBJ2-5; D may be TRBD2 (5 bases). The V and J ends lost 4 bases and 4 bases respectively, with 11 bases between them. Per germline, CDR1 SGHDT and CDR2 YYEEEE. There are 13 residues in the CDR3. Full variable domain (rest looked up from reference TRBV5-6 and TRBJ2-5): DAGVTQSPTHLIKTRGQQVTLRCSPKSGHDTVSWYQQALGQGPQFIFQYYEEEERQRGNFPDRFSGHQFPNYSSELNVNALLLGDSALYLCASSRGRGETQYFGPGTRLLVL.

The chain combines TRBV4-1 with TRBJ2-1; 10 bases fit TRBD2. Looked up from germline, CDR1 is MGHRA and CDR2 is YSYEKL. The CDR3 length is 15 residues. J was trimmed by 6 bases and V by 0 bases; bases with no gene match: 2. DNA for the CDR3: TGCGCCAGCAGCCAAGATTGGACTAGCGGCAATGAGCAGTTCTTC. Amino acids: CASSQDWTSGNEQFF.

J is TRBJ1-2 and V is TRBV28; no definite D call. Trimming removed 8 bases at V and 8 bases at J, with 15 bases between. The CDR3 runs 12 residues. CDR1 and CDR2 from the germline V gene are MDHEN and SYDVKM. CDR3 sequence reads: CASSGGLEGYTF. CDR3 in DNA: TGTGCCAGCTCGGGCGGGCTAGAGGGCTACACCTTC.

J is TRBJ2-7 and V is TRBV7-2; tentatively, D is TRBD2 (6 bases). V was shortened by 1 base and J by 3 bases, with 10 bases between the two germline ends. CDR1 is SGHTA, CDR2 FQGNSA, per germline. There are 14 residues in the CDR3. The DNA for the CDR3 is TGTGCCAGCAGCTTAGTTGGGGGGAACTACGAGCAGTACTTC. It is translated as CASSLVGGNYEQYF.

The V call is TRBV5-1, the J call TRBJ2-7, with 8 bases identical to TRBD1. Per germline, CDR1 SGHRS and CDR2 YFSETQ. The CDR3 covers 15 residues. Trimming cost V 2 bases and J 3 bases; bases outside gene matches: 7. The CDR3 protein is CASSLMGQADYEQYF. DNA of the CDR3: TGCGCCAGCAGCTTAATGGGACAGGCAGACTACGAGCAGTACTTC.

The rearrangement uses TRBV30 and TRBJ2-7; 9 nucleotides line up with TRBD1. The CDR3 consists of 14 residues. V gave up 2 bases and J gave up 1 base; unmatched junction bases: 3. The germline gives CDR1 GTSNPN, CDR2 SVGIG (reference sequence). This CDR3 reads CAWSKDRGSYEQYF. In DNA, the CDR3 is TGTGCCTGGAGTAAAGACAGGGGGTCCTACGAGCAGTACTTC. Full variable domain (outside the CDR3, taken from reference TRBV30 and TRBJ2-7): SQTIHQWPATLVQPVGSPLSLECTVEGTSNPNLYWYRQAAGRGLQLLFYSVGIGQISSEVPQNLSASRPQDRQFILSSKKLLLSDSGFYLCAWSKDRGSYEQYFGPGTRLTVT.

The chain joins TRBV5-4 to TRBJ2-1, with 7 positions matching TRBD2. This CDR3 contains 12 residues. Trimming removed 4 bases from V and 8 bases from J; junction bases left unmatched: 3. In germline, CDR1 is SGHNT, CDR2 YYREEE (reference sequence). The CDR3 loop reads CASSSREDEQFF. CDR3 bases: TGTGCCAGCAGCAGCCGGGAGGATGAGCAGTTCTTC. Supplemented by reference TRBV5-4 and TRBJ2-1, the full variable domain reads ETGVTQSPTHLIKTRGQQVTLRCSSQSGHNTVSWYQQALGQGPQFIFQYYREEENGRGNFPPRFSGLQFPNYSSELNVNALELDDSALYLCASSSREDEQFFGPGTRLTVL.

The V call is TRBV9, the J call TRBJ2-7, with TRBD1 identical over 7 bases. From germline, CDR1 is SGDLS and CDR2 YYNGEE. V trimming: 3 bases; J trimming: 2 bases; junction bases outside the gene matches: 8. The CDR3 totals 15 residues. The CDR3 sequence is CASSAGTGTAYEQYF. CDR3 sequence (DNA): TGTGCCAGCAGCGCCGGGACCGGGACAGCCTACGAGCAGTACTTC.

This sequence joins TRBV6-2 or TRBV6-3 and TRBJ1-3; D unclear. The germline gives CDR1 MNHEY, CDR2 SVGEGT. The V gene lost 6 bases and the J gene lost 7 bases, with 10 bases spanning the gap. The CDR3 length is 12 residues. CDR3 in DNA: TGTGCCAGCAGCGAACTGCGTAACACCATATATTTT. Translation gives CASSELRNTIYF.

This clone has more than one count but fewer than ten. The chain is built from TRBV18 and TRBJ1-4, with a weak D call TRBD1 (6 bases). Germline CDR1 and CDR2: KGHSH and LQKENI. V was pared by 6 bases and J by 2 bases, with 10 bases between. The CDR3 runs to 14 residues. The CDR3: CASSVGATNEKLFF. CDR3 sequence (DNA): TGTGCCAGCTCCGTGGGGGCCACTAATGAAAAACTGTTTTTT.

In its sample, this clone was seen many times. The chain couples TRBV18 to TRBJ1-1, with D possibly being TRBD1 (6 bases). The CDR3 loop spans 15 amino acids. From germline, CDR1 is KGHSH and CDR2 LQKENI. V lost 1 base, J lost 0 bases, and 9 bases lay in between. CDR3 protein: CASSPLDSLNTEAFF. In nucleotides, the CDR3 is TGTGCCAGCTCACCACTGGACAGTTTGAACACTGAAGCTTTCTTT.

This clone appeared a few times. V is TRBV7-2 and J is TRBJ1-6; no clear D. This CDR3 comprises 17 residues. CDR1 and CDR2 (germline): SGHTA, FQGNSA. Deletions cut 0 bases from V and 0 bases from J, with 9 bases between. The CDR3 region has the DNA TGTGCCAGCAGCTTAGCGGCACCTAGCTCCTATAATTCACCCCTCCACTTT. Translation gives CASSLAAPSSYNSPLHF.

This clone appeared once. The chain has TRBV11-2 and TRBJ2-2, with TRBD2 matching over 7 bases. V was pared by 1 base and J by 6 bases, with 5 bases of the junction left unmatched. Germline V gene sequence: CDR1 SGHAT, CDR2 FQNNGV. This CDR3 region has 15 residues. CDR3 amino acids: CASSLVGGKAGELFF. In DNA form, the CDR3 reads TGTGCCAGCAGCTTAGTGGGAGGGAAAGCCGGGGAGCTGTTTTTT.

The chain has TRBV4-2 and TRBJ1-5, with D unclear. The length of the CDR3 is 14 residues. Germline V CDR1 and CDR2: LGHNA, YNFKEQ. V shed 1 base and J shed 6 bases, with 10 bases lying between them. For the CDR3, the DNA is TGTGCCAGCAGCCAAGTGGAGGAGACTCAGCCCCAGCATTTT. Protein sequence: CASSQVEETQPQHF.

The chain has TRBV10-1 and TRBJ1-6; 7 nucleotides align to TRBD1. Germline CDR1 and CDR2: WNHNN and SYGVQD (reference sequence). The length of the CDR3 is 13 residues. Trimming cost V 10 bases and J 8 bases; bases outside gene matches: 8. The CDR3 here is CATLRGSDSPLHF. The CDR3 DNA reads TGCGCCACTCTCAGGGGGTCGGATTCACCCCTCCACTTT.

This clone was recorded only once. The rearrangement uses TRBV5-6 and TRBJ2-1, with TRBD2 matching over 8 bases. J was trimmed by 4 bases and V by 3 bases; bases with no gene match: 9. The CDR3 has 16 amino acids. Germline CDR1 is SGHDT and CDR2 is YYEEEE. Here the CDR3 reads CASSSLGAGGYNEQFF. CDR3 in DNA: TGTGCCAGCAGCTCTCTCGGGGCGGGGGGTTACAATGAGCAGTTCTTC.

This chain connects TRBV20-1 to TRBJ1-5; D is possibly TRBD1 (5 bases). The CDR3 is 12 amino acids. Trimming removed 3 bases from V and 7 bases from J, with 10 bases in between. Germline CDR1 and CDR2: DFQATT and SNEGSKA (reference sequence). The CDR3 nucleotides are TGCAGTGCTAGTCCGGGGGGGCAGCCCCAGCATTTT. This codes for CSASPGGQPQHF.

The chain recombines TRBV7-2 with TRBJ2-1, with a weak D call TRBD2 (5 bases). Germline values: CDR1 SGHTA, CDR2 FQGNSA. The CDR3 extends over 14 amino acids. V lost 1 base and J lost 3, with 7 bases in between. The CDR3 loop is CASSLGGFYNEQFF. The CDR3 DNA reads TGTGCCAGCAGCTTAGGAGGGTTCTACAATGAGCAGTTCTTC.

This clone has only a few counts. The rearrangement uses TRBV30 and TRBJ1-1, with D possibly matching TRBD1 (6 bases). There are 13 residues in the CDR3. CDR1 and CDR2 (germline): GTSNPN, SVGIG (reference sequence). V dropped 4 bases and J dropped 2 bases, with 11 bases sitting between them. The CDR3 nucleotides read TGTGCCTGGAATCAGGGGCCAAACACTGAAGCTTTCTTT. It specifies CAWNQGPNTEAFF.

This clone was seen only once. The chain recombines TRBV18 with TRBJ2-1; 7 bases agree with TRBD2. Germline lookup yields CDR1 KGHSH and CDR2 LQKENI. J lost 10 bases, V lost 2 bases, and 5 bases had no gene match. The CDR3 is made up of 13 amino acids. The DNA of the CDR3 is TGTGCCAGCTCACCAAGGGCGGGGGACGAGCAGTTCTTC. Encoded protein: CASSPRAGDEQFF. Using reference TRBV18 and TRBJ2-1 for the parts outside the CDR3, the full variable domain is NAGVMQNPRHLVRRRGQEARLRCSPMKGHSHVYWYRQLPEEGLKFMVYLQKENIIDESGMPKERFSAEFPKEGPSILRIQQVVRGDSAAYFCASSPRAGDEQFFGPGTRLTVL.